This T cell receptor beta chain was recorded in a study of early T cells in non-severe SARS-CoV-2 infection. As for the study in general: Bulk RNA from unsorted whole blood was sequenced; chains were unpaired. General observations from the study: Matching with VDJdb favored anti-spike CD8 responses (missing private and CD4 specificities).

In this sample, this clonotype turned up many times. Its antigen is unidentified. Germline CDR1 is MNHEY and CDR2 is SVGAGI. The length of the CDR3 is 17 residues. J gave up 4 bases and V 2 bases, and 9 bases lay outside the gene matches. Individual cDNA molecules each received unique molecular identifiers attached to them. In TCRdb, the 5' RACE reads were re-called with MiXCR into one record per CDR3 protein. The sample lists under 95,000 distinct CDR3 sequences, 9.5% to 15% occurring once. Input material: whole blood. The chain carries TRBV6-5 and TRBJ2-3, with 10 bases that match TRBD2. The source is an adult who was a healthcare worker with PCR-confirmed SARS-CoV-2 infection or an uninfected control (not recorded which). CDR3 DNA sequence: TGTGCCAGCAGTTACGCTCGGGCTAGCGGGAGTGCAGATACGCAGTATTTT. As protein: CASSYARASGSADTQYF.